Below are 32 T cell receptor beta chains sequenced from a single sample in a study of T-cell memory formation after mild COVID-19. TCRdb reprocessed the 5' RACE reads with MiXCR, giving one entry per CDR3 protein. The sample shows a few hundred thousand distinct CDR3 sequences, roughly 16% of them seen only once. Material: PBMCs or a T cell subset sorted from them (not recorded which). These receptors all come from a man younger than 30 who had mild COVID-19 (a few samples of this study predate the infection). Cell type and time point are not known.

This clonotype was seen only a few times. V usage is TRBV10-3 and J usage is TRBJ2-7; TRBD1 matches at 9 bases. V lost 9 bases to trimming and J lost 1 base; unmatched junction nucleotides: 4. The CDR3 covers 13 residues. The V gene's germline CDR1 is ENHRY and CDR2 SYGVKD. For the CDR3, the DNA is TGTGCCATATCCGGGACAGGGTCCTACGAGCAGTACTTC. It translates to CAISGTGSYEQYF.

This clonotype turned up a few times. The CDR3 DNA follows: TGTGCCAGCAGTTACGCCGAGATGTACAATGAGCAGTTCTTC. Protein sequence: CASSYAEMYNEQFF. The V and J genes are TRBV6-5 and TRBJ2-1; D gene uncertain. The germline V and J ends were trimmed by 2 bases and 4 bases, with 9 bases remaining between them. CDR3 size: 14 residues. The germline CDR1 and CDR2 sequences are MNHEY and SVGAGI.

This clonotype was detected ten times or more. The chain combines TRBV20-1 with TRBJ2-1; 10 positions agree with TRBD2. Germline V lookup: CDR1 DFQATT, CDR2 SNEGSKA (reference sequence). The V and J ends lost 5 bases and 9 bases, in that order; junction bases with no gene match: 13. CDR3 length: 15 residues. CDR3 sequence (DNA): TGCAGTGCTCCCTTAGCGGGGGGTCTCCTGGGTGAGCAGTTCTTC. It codes for CSAPLAGGLLGEQFF.

The table lists this clonotype with a few counts. V is TRBV6-5 and J is TRBJ1-4; tentatively, D is TRBD1 (5 bases). CDR1 is MNHEY, CDR2 SVGAGI, per germline. This CDR3 comprises 14 residues. V was trimmed by 0 bases and J by 8 bases, leaving 10 bases between them. Written as DNA, the CDR3 is TGTGCCAGCAGTTACTCACAGGTCAGGGAAAAACTGTTTTTT. Protein product: CASSYSQVREKLFF.

The CDR3, as DNA: TGTGCCAGCAGTTTCCCCTCGGGACCCCGGGCCACTGAAGCTTTCTTT. Encoded protein: CASSFPSGPRATEAFF. The chain carries TRBV27 and TRBJ1-1; D possibly corresponds to TRBD1 (5 bases). This CDR3 comprises 16 residues. Trimming removed 3 bases from V and 4 bases from J, with 18 bases in between. Germline loops: CDR1 MNHEY, CDR2 SMNVEV (reference sequence).

This clonotype was recorded a few times. The V call is TRBV5-6, the J call TRBJ1-5; possibly TRBD1 for D (5 bases). Germline-derived CDR1 and CDR2 are SGHDT and YYEEEE. The ends were cut back, 1 base at V and 7 bases at J, with 21 bases in the middle. CDR3 length equals 17 residues. The CDR3 spells CASSLLGGARRDQPQHF. CDR3 nucleotides: TGTGCCAGCAGCTTGCTTGGAGGGGCCAGGCGGGACCAGCCCCAGCATTTT.

This clonotype was observed a few times. This chain connects TRBV4-3 to TRBJ1-1; the D is unclear. The V gene lost 0 bases and the J gene lost 12 bases, with 14 bases spanning the gap. The CDR3 is 13 amino acids. Looked up from germline, CDR1 is LGHNA and CDR2 is YSLEER. CDR3 amino acids: CASSQEPGSLSFF. The CDR3 nucleotides are TGCGCCAGCAGCCAAGAACCGGGGTCGTTATCTTTCTTT.

The sample holds a few counts of this clonotype. The CDR3: CASSTGHYNEQFF. The CDR3 bases are TGTGCCAGCAGCACCGGACACTACAATGAGCAGTTCTTC. The V gene is TRBV11-2, the J gene TRBJ2-1; D is possibly TRBD1 (5 bases). Trimming pared 5 bases from V and 3 bases from J, leaving 8 bases between. The CDR3 has 13 amino acids. Germline V gene sequence: CDR1 SGHAT, CDR2 FQNNGV.

This clonotype was detected a few times. The chain recombines TRBV7-9 with TRBJ1-1; D not resolved. The CDR3 is 15 amino acids. Trimming pared 1 base from V and 0 bases from J, leaving 9 bases between. CDR1 and CDR2 from the germline V gene are SEHNR and FQNEAQ (reference sequence). The CDR3, as DNA: TGTGCCAGCAGCTTAGGGGCTCCGGTGAACACTGAAGCTTTCTTT. Translated, it gives CASSLGAPVNTEAFF.

This chain connects TRBV7-9 to TRBJ2-6, with D tentatively TRBD2 (5 bases). Germline V CDR1 and CDR2: SEHNR, FQNEAQ (reference sequence). The CDR3 contains 16 residues. V lost 3 bases and J 0 bases, leaving 9 bases between the germline ends. The CDR3 spells CASSLRGLSGANVLTF. DNA of the CDR3: TGTGCCAGCAGCTTGCGCGGACTCTCTGGGGCCAACGTCCTGACTTTC.

Only a few counts were recorded for this clonotype. The rearrangement uses TRBV6-5 and TRBJ1-6; TRBD1 might be the D (5 bases). This CDR3 has 14 amino acids. Trimming took 5 bases from V and 10 from J, leaving 15 bases between them. From germline, CDR1 is MNHEY and CDR2 SVGAGI. In DNA, the CDR3 is TGTGCCAGCAGTCAGGGAGCAGTTCGCTCACCCCTCCACTTT. This gives the protein CASSQGAVRSPLHF.

V gene TRBV5-1 combines with J gene TRBJ1-2; D gene unclear. The germline CDR1 and CDR2 sequences are SGHRS and YFSETQ. V dropped 0 bases and J dropped 8 bases, with 11 bases sitting between them. This CDR3 contains 13 residues. CDR3 amino acids: CASSLALVGGYTF. The CDR3 nucleotides read TGCGCCAGCAGCTTGGCCCTAGTAGGCGGCTACACCTTC.

The chain couples TRBV5-1 to TRBJ1-2; 9 positions agree with TRBD1. CDR1 and CDR2 (germline): SGHRS, YFSETQ. V was clipped by 2 bases and J by 5 bases; unmatched bases: 10. The CDR3 is 16 residues long. CDR3 residues: CASSFSRGTGRYGYTF. The CDR3 bases are TGCGCCAGCAGCTTTTCCCGCGGGACAGGGCGGTATGGCTACACCTTC. Looking up the rest from reference TRBV5-1 and TRBJ1-2 gives the full variable domain: KAGVTQTPRYLIKTRGQQVTLSCSPISGHRSVSWYQQTPGQGLQFLFEYFSETQRNKGNFPGRFSGRQFSNSRSEMNVSTLELGDSALYLCASSFSRGTGRYGYTFGSGTRLTVV.

There are a few counts of this clonotype. V gene TRBV20-1 combines with J gene TRBJ2-3, with D possibly called TRBD1 or TRBD2 (5 bases each). The CDR3 runs 12 residues. The V gene lost 5 bases and the J gene lost 3 bases, with 9 bases spanning the gap. Germline V CDR1 and CDR2: DFQATT, SNEGSKA (reference sequence). CDR3 sequence (DNA): TGCAGTGCTGAGTGGGGGACAGATACGCAGTATTTT. Translation gives CSAEWGTDTQYF.

This clonotype was seen only a few times. The rearrangement uses TRBV20-1 and TRBJ1-5, with 8 bases identical to TRBD1. The CDR3 has 14 residues. Germline V gene sequence: CDR1 DFQATT, CDR2 SNEGSKA (reference sequence). Trimming removed 6 bases from V and 11 bases from J; junction bases left unmatched: 15. The CDR3 coding sequence is TGCAGTGCCTCTACAGGGGGGTCTCCTTTGTCCCAGCATTTT. Its protein is CSASTGGSPLSQHF.

This clonotype was detected a few times. The J gene is TRBJ2-7, the V gene TRBV5-1, with a tentative D call TRBD1 (5 bases). The CDR3 has 15 amino acids. V was clipped by 4 bases and J by 4 bases, with 18 bases between them. From germline, CDR1 is SGHRS and CDR2 YFSETQ. In DNA, the CDR3 is TGCGCCAGCAGCCCTCGACAGCAAACGGCGTACGAGCAGTACTTC. This translates into CASSPRQQTAYEQYF. The whole variable domain, remainder taken from reference TRBV5-1 and TRBJ2-7, is KAGVTQTPRYLIKTRGQQVTLSCSPISGHRSVSWYQQTPGQGLQFLFEYFSETQRNKGNFPGRFSGRQFSNSRSEMNVSTLELGDSALYLCASSPRQQTAYEQYFGPGTRLTVT.

This clonotype was observed many times. The chain combines TRBV7-2 with TRBJ2-3; TRBD2 aligns across 10 bases. V shed 5 bases and J 2 bases; nucleotides not matched to a gene: 4. Germline V gene data show CDR1 as SGHTA and CDR2 as FQGNSA. The CDR3 covers 15 residues. The CDR3 DNA reads as TGTGCCAGCAGCCGAGCGGGGGGGGACACAGATACGCAGTATTTT. This gives the protein CASSRAGGDTDTQYF.

The chain recombines TRBV4-3 with TRBJ2-5, with TRBD2 matching 8 bases. The CDR3 runs to 16 residues. V trimming: 0 bases; J trimming: 1 base; junction bases outside the gene matches: 4. Germline loops: CDR1 LGHNA, CDR2 YSLEER. DNA for the CDR3: TGCGCCAGCAGCCAAGATAGGCGGGGGGCCCAAGAGACCCAGTACTTC. It specifies CASSQDRRGAQETQYF.

This chain uses TRBV7-2 with TRBJ2-7; 8 nucleotides align to TRBD1. This CDR3 is 15 amino acids long. CDR1 and CDR2 from the germline V gene are SGHTA and FQGNSA. The V gene end was trimmed by 0 bases and the J gene end by 1 base; junction bases not matched to a gene: 2. The CDR3 region is CASSLAGTGSYEQYV. DNA of the CDR3: TGTGCCAGCAGCTTAGCTGGGACAGGATCCTACGAGCAGTACGTC.

By share, this clonotype ranks as medium-sized. Here the CDR3 reads CASSRSPNSYNEQFF. CDR3 bases: TGCGCCAGCAGCCGCAGTCCCAACTCTTACAATGAGCAGTTCTTC. The chain links TRBV4-3 to TRBJ2-1; D not certain. The CDR3 length is 15 residues. Germline lookup yields CDR1 LGHNA and CDR2 YSLEER. V was trimmed by 4 bases and J by 4 bases, leaving 14 bases between them.

The rearrangement joins TRBV9 to TRBJ1-2; 8 bases fit TRBD1. CDR3 length equals 12 residues. The V and J ends lost 3 bases and 7 bases, in that order; junction bases with no gene match: 2. Germline V gene sequence: CDR1 SGDLS, CDR2 YYNGEE. Here the CDR3 reads CASSAGGLGYTF. The CDR3 coding sequence is TGTGCCAGCAGCGCAGGGGGCCTTGGCTACACCTTC.

The J gene is TRBJ1-5, the V gene TRBV6-1, with TRBD1 as a possible D gene (6 bases). CDR1 is MNHNS and CDR2 is SASEGT in the germline V gene. V lost 9 bases to trimming and J lost 3 bases, with 12 bases between them. The CDR3 length is 13 residues. The CDR3 here is CASKTGNNQPQHF. CDR3 sequence (DNA): TGTGCCAGTAAAACAGGGAACAATCAGCCCCAGCATTTT.

This clonotype was picked up a small number of times. The chain carries TRBV5-1 and TRBJ1-1, with D maybe TRBD1 (6 bases). From germline, CDR1 is SGHRS and CDR2 YFSETQ. Trimming pared 3 bases from V and 0 bases from J, leaving 15 bases between. The CDR3 is made up of 16 amino acids. The CDR3 DNA is TGCGCCAGCAGCTCTGGGGGCACCTCCCTGAACACTGAAGCTTTCTTT. Amino acids: CASSSGGTSLNTEAFF.

V gene TRBV6-5 combines with J gene TRBJ2-7; the D is unclear. CDR1 is MNHEY, CDR2 SVGAGI, per germline. Trimming stripped 3 bases from V and 3 bases from J, with 6 bases between. The CDR3 contains 12 residues. CDR3 residues: CASSYPGYEQYF. CDR3 nucleotides: TGTGCCAGCAGTTATCCTGGCTACGAGCAGTACTTC.

This chain uses TRBV6-2 or TRBV6-3 with TRBJ2-7, with D maybe TRBD1 (5 bases). The CDR3 covers 13 residues. CDR1 and CDR2 from the germline V gene are MNHEY and SVGEGT. V was clipped by 2 bases and J by 4 bases, with 9 bases between them. The CDR3 is CASSYGADYEQYF. Here the CDR3 DNA reads TGTGCCAGCAGTTACGGGGCAGATTACGAGCAGTACTTC.

This chain connects TRBV6-6 to TRBJ2-5; D might be TRBD1 or TRBD2, each matching 5 bases. The CDR3 runs to 16 residues. The germline V gene encodes CDR1 MNHNY and CDR2 SVGAGI (reference sequence). The V gene lost 1 base and the J gene lost 1 base, with 13 bases spanning the gap. CDR3 sequence: CASSYWGSGSQETQYF. The CDR3, as DNA: TGTGCCAGCAGTTACTGGGGGTCGGGCAGCCAAGAGACCCAGTACTTC.

The chain has TRBV9 and TRBJ1-2, with TRBD1 identical over 10 bases. The CDR3 is made up of 16 amino acids. The ends lost 4 bases at V and 2 bases at J; junction bases unmatched: 8. Germline V gives CDR1 SGDLS, CDR2 YYNGEE. The CDR3 DNA sequence: TGTGCCAGCAGCACCCGAGGACAGGGGGGAAACTATGGCTACACCTTC. This translates into CASSTRGQGGNYGYTF.

The rearrangement joins TRBV9 to TRBJ2-7, with 8 bases matching TRBD2. Germline-derived CDR1 and CDR2 are SGDLS and YYNGEE. V was pared by 1 base and J by 1 base, with 4 bases of the junction left unmatched. CDR3 length equals 15 residues. The CDR3 region is CASSVSSGGSYEQYF. CDR3 DNA: TGTGCCAGCAGCGTAAGCAGCGGGGGATCCTACGAGCAGTACTTC.

The chain has TRBV7-8 and TRBJ2-3, with D perhaps matching TRBD1 (6 bases). The length of the CDR3 is 14 residues. Trimming removed 1 base from V and 6 bases from J, with 11 bases in between. In germline, CDR1 is SGHVS, CDR2 FQNEAQ. As DNA, the CDR3 is TGTGCCAGCAGCTTAGGATCCAGGGGTGATACGCAGTATTTT. Amino acid sequence: CASSLGSRGDTQYF.

The chain is built from TRBV30 and TRBJ1-6, with D maybe TRBD1 (5 bases). This CDR3 contains 13 residues. Trimming shortened V by 0 bases and J by 9 bases, and 9 bases separated the two germline ends. Per germline, CDR1 GTSNPN and CDR2 SVGIG (reference sequence). CDR3 residues: CAWSVQDGSPLHF. In DNA form, the CDR3 reads TGTGCCTGGAGTGTACAGGATGGTTCACCCCTCCACTTT.

This sequence joins TRBV10-2 and TRBJ1-5; no firm D call. CDR1 is WSHSY, CDR2 SAAADI, per germline. The V end was cut by 4 bases, the J end by 1 base, with 8 bases between. The CDR3 spans 14 residues. CDR3 residues: CASSGGISNQPQHF. The CDR3 coding sequence is TGCGCCAGCAGTGGGGGTATCAGCAATCAGCCCCAGCATTTT.

This clonotype showed up just a few times. This chain joins TRBV5-1 and TRBJ2-3; D is unresolved. V was trimmed by 5 bases and J by 4 bases, leaving 8 bases between them. The CDR3 totals 12 residues. CDR1 is SGHRS, CDR2 YFSETQ, per germline. This chain's CDR3 is CASRQYPDTQYF. The CDR3 DNA reads TGCGCCAGCAGACAGTACCCAGATACGCAGTATTTT.